This T cell receptor beta chain stems from a study of shared clonotypes between healthy human individuals. Background on the study: There were three CD4 naive, three CD4 memory, two CD8 naive and one CD8 memory plates per donor. Study-level results: Relative to clonotypes present in all four donors, those not shared had lower generation probabilities.

V was pared by 3 bases and J by 3 bases, with 10 bases between. Germline CDR1 is SGDLS and CDR2 is YYNGEE. This CDR3 has 14 amino acids. Assay: immunoSEQ multiplex PCR; the TCRdb copy retains only in-frame clones and omits some. The table lists about 1.1 million clones, approximately 77% of them singletons. Regarding this clone: The antigen remains unidentified.

This chain connects TRBV9 to TRBJ1-5; D is possibly TRBD1 (5 bases). This sequence originates from a man aged 18 to 30 in good health. Some clones in this sample may be carry-over from other donors' samples. Sequencing was carried out using memory CD4+ T cells from PBMCs. Noted subset: CD45RA-negative fraction. CDR3: CASSAAGANQPQHF. The CDR3 coding sequence is TGTGCCAGCAGCGCCGCCGGGGCCAATCAGCCCCAGCATTTT.